This entry lists 20 T cell receptor beta chains sequenced from one sample in a study of T cell responses to AZD1222 COVID-19 vaccine. Clones were sequenced by immunoSEQ multiplex PCR, and TCRdb holds only the in-frame ones, with some missing. The data contain under 80,000 clones, about 90% of them seen just once; the ten biggest clones take up under 1.5%. The input for sequencing was peripheral blood, taken 28 days after the second AZD1222 dose. The receptors stem from an adult who received the AZD1222 COVID-19 vaccine.

The chain uses TRBV18 and TRBJ1-4; TRBD1 is a possible D gene (6 bases). The CDR3 is 17 amino acids. V gave up 0 bases and J gave up 4 bases, with 15 bases separating them. Germline V gene lookup returns CDR1 KGHSH and CDR2 LQKENI. CDR3 loop: CASSPPGPGAGNEKLFF. The CDR3 DNA is TGTGCCAGCTCACCACCCGGTCCGGGGGCGGGTAATGAAAAACTGTTTTTT.

The chain has TRBV19 and TRBJ1-1; D remains ambiguous. The V and J ends lost 3 bases and 1 base respectively, with 9 bases between them. This CDR3 comprises 14 residues. Germline assignment: CDR1 LNHDA and CDR2 SQIVND (reference sequence). CDR3 sequence (DNA): TGTGCCAGTAGTATCGGTAAGTGGAACACTGAAGCTTTCTTT. It translates to CASSIGKWNTEAFF.

The chain carries TRBV15 and TRBJ1-1; a possible D gene is TRBD1 (6 bases). In germline, CDR1 is LNHNV, CDR2 YYDKDF (reference sequence). V gave up 3 bases and J gave up 10 bases, with 12 bases separating them. This CDR3 is 12 amino acids long. This CDR3 is CATSSNREAAFF. As DNA, the CDR3 is TGTGCCACCAGCAGTAACAGGGAGGCAGCTTTCTTT.

A note on this clone: This sample also contains other DNA sequences that code for the same CDR3. The CDR3 nucleotides read TGTGCCAGCACGCAGGGCCGGGGCTACACCTTC. Amino acid sequence: CASTQGRGYTF. The rearrangement joins TRBV6-5 to TRBJ1-2, with D tentatively TRBD1 (5 bases). CDR1 is MNHEY and CDR2 is SVGAGI in the germline V gene. This CDR3 comprises 11 residues. V lost 7 bases and J lost 8, with 11 bases in between.

The chain couples TRBV14 to TRBJ2-1; D is undetermined. The CDR3 is made up of 15 amino acids. The germline gives CDR1 SGHDN, CDR2 FVKESK. Between the trimmed V and J ends, which lost 2 bases and 0 bases, there was a span of 8 bases. This CDR3 reads CASSQQASSYNEQFF. Written as DNA, the CDR3 is TGTGCCAGCAGCCAACAGGCAAGCTCCTACAATGAGCAGTTCTTC.

This chain connects TRBV6-5 to TRBJ1-2; 8 bases map to TRBD1. Germline assignment: CDR1 MNHEY and CDR2 SVGAGI. This CDR3 has 16 amino acids. V was pared by 4 bases and J by 4 bases, with 11 bases of the junction left unmatched. DNA for the CDR3: TGTGCCAGCAGTTTTGACAGGGGTGACCGAGGCTATGGCTACACCTTC. It translates to CASSFDRGDRGYGYTF.

The chain links TRBV19 to TRBJ1-2, with 8 positions matching TRBD1. The CDR3 extends over 18 amino acids. Germline V CDR1 and CDR2: LNHDA, SQIVND (reference sequence). The trim removed 6 bases at V and 3 bases at J, leaving 18 bases unmatched. CDR3 coding DNA: TGTGCCAGTAGGAGGCAGGGGGCGGTGTCGGCAGTGGACTATGGCTACACCTTC. This gives the protein CASRRQGAVSAVDYGYTF.

V gene TRBV6-1 combines with J gene TRBJ1-3; D is undetermined. The CDR3 consists of 16 residues. CDR1 MNHNS and CDR2 SASEGT come from the germline V gene. The germline V and J ends were trimmed by 0 bases and 0 bases, with 9 bases remaining between them. The CDR3 loop is CASSEAGLNSGNTIYF. CDR3 DNA: TGTGCCAGCAGTGAAGCCGGCCTGAACTCTGGAAACACCATATATTTT.

The J gene is TRBJ1-1, the V gene TRBV4-1, with 8 bases aligning to TRBD1. The CDR3 is 13 residues long. The junction had 0 bases not matched to a gene; V was cut back by 3 bases and J by 3 bases. In germline, CDR1 is MGHRA, CDR2 YSYEKL. The chain's CDR3 is CASSQTGDTEAFF. The CDR3 nucleotides are TGCGCCAGCAGCCAGACAGGGGACACTGAAGCTTTCTTT.

V is TRBV18 and J is TRBJ2-3, with 12 bases matching TRBD2. In germline, CDR1 is KGHSH, CDR2 LQKENI. The CDR3 consists of 14 residues. J was trimmed by 11 bases and V by 6 bases; bases with no gene match: 9. CDR3 residues: CASSRTSGVGGQYF. CDR3 sequence (DNA): TGTGCCAGCTCTCGGACTAGCGGGGTTGGAGGGCAGTATTTT.

The chain links TRBV3-1 (or the pseudogene TRBV3-2) to TRBJ1-3; 7 bases are shared with TRBD1. CDR1 and CDR2 (germline): LGHDT, YNNKEL (reference sequence). The V and J ends lost 4 bases and 5 bases, in that order; junction bases with no gene match: 11. CDR3 size: 16 residues. The CDR3 sequence is CASSPTLRQGRNTIYF. For the CDR3, the DNA is TGTGCCAGCAGCCCTACCCTCCGACAGGGAAGAAACACCATATATTTT.

The chain recombines TRBV7-9 with TRBJ1-1, with D perhaps TRBD1 (5 bases). CDR3 length: 16 residues. CDR1 is SEHNR, CDR2 FQNEAQ, per germline (reference sequence). Between the trimmed V and J ends, which lost 5 bases and 0 bases, there was a span of 16 bases. CDR3 in DNA: TGTGCCAGCAGCCCCTCCCAGGGCGGAGTGAACACTGAAGCTTTCTTT. It yields the protein CASSPSQGGVNTEAFF. The entire variable domain, with the rest obtained from reference TRBV7-9 and TRBJ1-1, is as follows: DTGVSQNPRHKITKRGQNVTFRCDPISEHNRLYWYRQTLGQGPEFLTYFQNEAQLEKSRLLSDRFSAERPKGSFSTLEIQRTEQGDSAMYLCASSPSQGGVNTEAFFGQGTRLTVV.

In the case of this clone: Other DNA sequences in the sample encode the same CDR3. V gene TRBV3-1 (or the pseudogene TRBV3-2) combines with J gene TRBJ2-3; D is unclear. The CDR3 has 11 residues. Trimming stripped 3 bases from V and 4 bases from J, with 2 bases between. Germline CDR1 LGHDT, CDR2 YNNKEL (reference sequence). DNA for the CDR3: TGTGCCAGCAGCCAGGCAGATACGCAGTATTTT. Its translation is CASSQADTQYF.

The CDR3: CASSQVRSGSGANVLTF. In nucleotides, the CDR3 is TGCGCCAGCAGCCAAGTTCGATCGGGATCCGGGGCCAACGTCCTGACTTTC. V usage is TRBV4-1 and J usage is TRBJ2-6, with D possibly matching TRBD2 (5 bases). The CDR3 is 17 amino acids. The germline CDR1 and CDR2 sequences are MGHRA and YSYEKL. Trimming pared 1 base from V and 4 bases from J, leaving 14 bases between.

This chain joins TRBV9 and TRBJ2-3; perhaps TRBD1 as D (5 bases). V shed 3 bases and J shed 6 bases, with 20 bases lying between them. Germline V gives CDR1 SGDLS, CDR2 YYNGEE. The CDR3 covers 16 residues. Written as DNA, the CDR3 is TGTGCCAGCAGCGATGGGGCGAAAGGAAGGCAGGATACGCAGTATTTT. It encodes CASSDGAKGRQDTQYF.

The chain couples TRBV10-3 to TRBJ2-7; D possibly matches TRBD1 or TRBD2 (5 bases each). The CDR3 is made up of 14 amino acids. Trimming took 5 bases from V and 0 from J, leaving 11 bases between them. Germline V gene data show CDR1 as ENHRY and CDR2 as SYGVKD. CDR3 DNA: TGTGCCATCAGTATTGGGACGTTCTCCTACGAGCAGTACTTC. Protein sequence: CAISIGTFSYEQYF.

In its sample, this clone was seen once. This chain uses TRBV6-6 with TRBJ2-3; 7 nucleotides align to TRBD2. The germline CDR1 and CDR2 sequences are MNHNY and SVGAGI (reference sequence). The J segment lost 2 bases and the V segment lost 2 bases, leaving 7 bases of the junction unmatched. CDR3 length: 16 amino acids. The DNA for the CDR3 is TGTGCCAGCAGTTACCTGAGGAGCGGGAACACAGATACGCAGTATTTT. It specifies CASSYLRSGNTDTQYF.

The rearrangement links TRBV19 to TRBJ1-4, with a possible D match to TRBD1 (5 bases). This CDR3 is built from 14 residues. Germline CDR1 and CDR2: LNHDA and SQIVND (reference sequence). V shed 1 base and J shed 8 bases, with 11 bases lying between them. The CDR3 DNA reads as TGTGCCAGTAGTATAGCAGGGTTTTACGAAAAACTGTTTTTT. It codes for CASSIAGFYEKLFF.

The V and J genes are TRBV19 and TRBJ1-5; no clear D. This CDR3 has 14 residues. Germline CDR1 and CDR2: LNHDA and SQIVND (reference sequence). V was shortened by 6 bases and J by 5 bases, with 14 bases between the two germline ends. CDR3 sequence: CASRTGFSDQPQHF. CDR3 nucleotides: TGTGCCAGTAGGACGGGATTTTCCGATCAGCCCCAGCATTTT.

V usage is TRBV7-9 and J usage is TRBJ1-1; a weak D match, TRBD1 (6 bases). This CDR3 contains 12 residues. Germline CDR1 reads SEHNR; CDR2 reads FQNEAQ (reference sequence). V gave up 1 base and J gave up 10 bases, with 10 bases separating them. CDR3 amino acids: CASSLGRGRAFF. CDR3 nucleotides: TGTGCCAGCAGCTTAGGCAGGGGTAGAGCTTTCTTT.